These 14 T cell receptor beta chains originate from one sample sequenced in a study of OX40 agonist ivuxolimab in advanced cancers. Method: immunoSEQ multiplex PCR; TCRdb's copy keeps in-frame clones and lacks some. The sample has approximately 120,000 clones, about 90% seen once. The sample was CD4+ or CD8+ T cells sorted from blood, taken in a trial of the OX40 agonist ivuxolimab. The source is an adult with an advanced solid tumor such as melanoma, head and neck, liver or kidney cancer.

The rearrangement joins TRBV5-5 to TRBJ1-5; D unresolved. CDR1 SGHKS and CDR2 YYEKEE come from the germline V gene (reference sequence). Trimming left V 0 bases short and J 4 bases short, with 14 bases between. The CDR3 consists of 16 residues. Written as DNA, the CDR3 is TGTGCCAGCAGCTTGGTAGGCCTGGCGAGAAATCAGCCCCAGCATTTT. Its protein is CASSLVGLARNQPQHF.

The J gene is TRBJ2-3, the V gene TRBV18; 9 bases are a match to TRBD2. The CDR3 contains 15 residues. Germline V CDR1 and CDR2: KGHSH, LQKENI. After removal of 6 bases from V and 1 base from J, the junction contained 5 bases not matched to a gene. The CDR3 protein is CASSTTSGRTDTQYF. CDR3 coding DNA: TGTGCCAGCTCCACGACTAGCGGCCGCACAGATACGCAGTATTTT.

The V and J genes are TRBV7-2 and TRBJ2-3; D ambiguous. CDR1 is SGHTA and CDR2 is FQGNSA in the germline V gene. The CDR3 spans 16 residues. V shed 0 bases and J shed 2 bases, with 12 bases lying between them. In DNA form, the CDR3 reads TGTGCCAGCAGCTTAGCCCAGTCCCTATACACAGATACGCAGTATTTT. It translates to CASSLAQSLYTDTQYF.

This chain joins TRBV5-1 and TRBJ2-7; 8 nucleotides line up with TRBD1. CDR1 is SGHRS, CDR2 YFSETQ, per germline. This CDR3 is built from 17 residues. Germline trimming cut 0 bases from V and 6 bases from J; bases unmatched to any gene: 14. CDR3 protein: CASSLADRARLITEQYF. CDR3 DNA: TGCGCCAGCAGCTTGGCGGACAGGGCACGCCTCATAACCGAGCAGTACTTC.

V is TRBV2 and J is TRBJ1-2; 7 bases agree with TRBD1. Trimming took 6 bases from V and 5 from J; bases not matched to a gene: 0. The CDR3 loop spans 11 amino acids. Germline V CDR1 and CDR2: SNHLY, FYNNEI. CDR3 region: CASRQGYGYTF. CDR3 sequence (DNA): TGTGCCAGCAGACAGGGGTATGGCTACACCTTC. Looking up the rest from reference TRBV2 and TRBJ1-2 gives the full variable domain: EPEVTQTPSHQVTQMGQEVILRCVPISNHLYFYWYRQILGQKVEFLVSFYNNEISEKSEIFDDQFSVERPDGSNFTLKIRSTKLEDSAMYFCASRQGYGYTFGSGTRLTVV.

This clone was detected ten times or more. The chain links TRBV19 to TRBJ1-1, with D hard to call. The CDR3 runs to 12 residues. V gave up 6 bases and J gave up 12 bases, with 17 bases separating them. Germline V lookup: CDR1 LNHDA, CDR2 SQIVND (reference sequence). The CDR3: CASRGYGSGPFF. CDR3 sequence (DNA): TGTGCCAGTAGGGGGTATGGCTCAGGTCCTTTCTTT.

This clone has only one observation. The rearrangement uses TRBV4-2 and TRBJ1-1; D is uncertain. Germline-derived CDR1 and CDR2 are LGHNA and YNFKEQ. This CDR3 has 11 amino acids. V dropped 0 bases and J dropped 13 bases, with 9 bases sitting between them. This chain's CDR3 is CASSQEGSVFF. CDR3 nucleotides: TGTGCCAGCAGCCAAGAAGGGTCAGTTTTCTTT.

This rearrangement joins TRBV19 to TRBJ2-2; D is perhaps TRBD1 or TRBD2 (5 bases each). This CDR3 comprises 15 residues. The germline V gene has CDR1 LNHDA and CDR2 SQIVND (reference sequence). Trimming removed 5 bases from V and 4 bases from J, with 14 bases in between. CDR3 bases: TGTGCCAGTAGTGGGGGTCCTCTCGTCACCGGGGAGCTGTTTTTT. The encoded protein is CASSGGPLVTGELFF.

The V gene is TRBV4-3, the J gene TRBJ2-1, with unresolved D. This CDR3 spans 12 amino acids. Looked up from germline, CDR1 is LGHNA and CDR2 is YSLEER. V was shortened by 4 bases and J by 7 bases, with 8 bases between the two germline ends. CDR3 sequence reads: CASSLTRNEQFF. CDR3 DNA: TGCGCCAGCAGCCTTACAAGAAATGAGCAGTTCTTC.

This clone was seen only once. V and J are TRBV9 and TRBJ1-1; 8 bases match TRBD1. Germline V CDR1 and CDR2: SGDLS, YYNGEE. V lost 4 bases, J lost 5 bases, and 4 bases stayed unmatched. The CDR3 contains 13 residues. This CDR3 reads CASSSRDRTEAFF. CDR3 nucleotides: TGTGCCAGCAGCTCACGGGACAGGACTGAAGCTTTCTTT.

The chain links TRBV4-3 to TRBJ2-3; 12 nucleotides line up with TRBD2. Germline CDR1 reads LGHNA; CDR2 reads YSLEER. With V trimmed by 1 base and J by 4 bases, 3 bases remained unmatched. This CDR3 region has 16 residues. CDR3 sequence reads: CASSQGRLAGADTQYF. The CDR3 DNA is TGCGCCAGCAGCCAAGGTCGACTAGCGGGAGCAGATACGCAGTATTTT.

The gene calls are TRBV14 and TRBJ2-3; D unresolved. CDR1 is SGHDN, CDR2 FVKESK, per germline. The CDR3 spans 16 residues. With 2 bases removed from V and 2 bases from J, the gap between germline ends came to 14 bases. CDR3 sequence: CASSQLAVSITDTQYF. CDR3 bases: TGTGCCAGCAGCCAATTAGCCGTCTCCATCACAGATACGCAGTATTTT.

The chain couples TRBV27 to TRBJ2-7, with D possibly being TRBD1 (6 bases). The germline gives CDR1 MNHEY, CDR2 SMNVEV (reference sequence). V lost 6 bases and J lost 2, with 11 bases in between. The CDR3 covers 13 residues. This chain's CDR3 is CASSRDNTYEQYF. The DNA for the CDR3 is TGTGCCAGCAGCCGGGACAACACCTACGAGCAGTACTTC.

The chain couples TRBV7-9 to TRBJ1-3; 9 nucleotides agree with TRBD1. Germline V gives CDR1 SEHNR, CDR2 FQNEAQ (reference sequence). The junction had 7 bases not matched to a gene; V was cut back by 7 bases and J by 3 bases. The CDR3 is 15 amino acids. CDR3: CASTGDRDDGNTIYF. CDR3 bases: TGTGCCAGCACCGGGGACAGGGACGATGGAAACACCATATATTTT. Based on the CDR3 plus reference TRBV7-9 and TRBJ1-3, the full variable domain is DTGVSQNPRHKITKRGQNVTFRCDPISEHNRLYWYRQTLGQGPEFLTYFQNEAQLEKSRLLSDRFSAERPKGSFSTLEIQRTEQGDSAMYLCASTGDRDDGNTIYFGEGSWLTVV.